This entry is about one T cell receptor (beta chain). These data originate in a study of CD8 T cells in Susac syndrome. The CDR3 covers 16 residues. Germline V gene sequence: CDR1 SGHRS, CDR2 YFSETQ. Trimming removed 0 bases at V and 6 bases at J, with 15 bases between. Reverse transcription of roughly 0.5 to 1 ug RNA used random hexamers. TCR beta CDR3 was amplified by immunoSEQ covering 54 Vbeta and 13 Jbeta. TCRdb reprocessed the immunoSEQ multiplex PCR reads with MiXCR, giving one entry per CDR3 protein. The sample has a few hundred thousand distinct CDR3 sequences; around 90% are singletons. The chain links TRBV5-1 to TRBJ2-2; no definite D call. The source is a human donor with multiple sclerosis. Material for sequencing was CD4+ T cells from PBMCs. The CDR3 bases are TGCGCCAGCAGCTTGGCCGATGTAGTAGGGTCCGGGGAGCTGTTTTTT. It codes for CASSLADVVGSGELFF.